Each of the 30 T cell receptor beta chains below was sequenced from the same sample in a study of CD8+CD57+ T cells in acquired aplastic anemia. TCR beta VDJ combinations and CDR3 sequences were profiled from genomic DNA. TCRdb called the reads again in MiXCR, with one record for every CDR3 protein. Here the sample spans about 190,000 distinct CDR3 sequences, roughly half being singletons. The patients chosen for sequencing had shown expansion of CD8+CD57+ cells (detected by flow cytometry). Sample: sorted CD4+, CD8+, or CD8+CD57+ T cells (not recorded which) from PBMCs. These receptors were collected from a human donor with aplastic anemia.

This chain connects TRBV7-9 to TRBJ1-2, with D hard to call. The germline V gene has CDR1 SEHNR and CDR2 FQNEAQ (reference sequence). With 4 bases removed from V and 1 base from J, the gap between germline ends came to 7 bases. This CDR3 spans 13 amino acids. In DNA form, the CDR3 reads TGTGCCAGCAGCTCGGGCAGTAACTATGGCTACACCTTC. As protein: CASSSGSNYGYTF.

This clonotype was recorded at least ten times. The genes are TRBV7-9 and TRBJ1-4; 7 bases agree with TRBD1. CDR1 and CDR2 (germline): SEHNR, FQNEAQ (reference sequence). V lost 6 bases and J lost 4; bases outside the gene matches: 5. CDR3 length: 14 residues. The CDR3 loop reads CASSPGTVNEKLFF. Here the CDR3 DNA reads TGTGCCAGCAGTCCCGGGACAGTTAATGAAAAACTGTTTTTT.

This rearrangement joins TRBV2 to TRBJ2-7; 7 bases match TRBD2. CDR3 length: 13 residues. J gave up 7 bases and V 8 bases, and 11 bases lay outside the gene matches. Per the germline V gene, CDR1 is SNHLY and CDR2 is FYNNEI. The CDR3 protein is CASVDGTIWEQYF. Written as DNA, the CDR3 is TGTGCCAGCGTTGACGGGACTATTTGGGAGCAGTACTTC.

There are many counts of this clonotype. The CDR3 DNA is TGCAGTGCTAGTCTGGGGTCAGGGGCCAACGTCCTGACTTTC. Protein product: CSASLGSGANVLTF. V usage is TRBV20-1 and J usage is TRBJ2-6; D ambiguous. The CDR3 is 14 amino acids. Deletions cut 3 bases from V and 4 bases from J, with 10 bases between. Germline values: CDR1 DFQATT, CDR2 SNEGSKA (reference sequence).

There are many counts of this clonotype. The chain is built from TRBV29-1 and TRBJ1-5, with D possibly TRBD1 on 6 matching bases. Germline V gives CDR1 SQVTM, CDR2 ANQGSEA. Deletions cut 6 bases from V and 5 bases from J, with 14 bases between. The CDR3 length is 13 residues. Here the CDR3 reads CSVVQGLDQPQHF. Written as DNA, the CDR3 is TGCAGCGTAGTTCAGGGGCTAGATCAGCCCCAGCATTTT.

Points on this clonotype: Just one base apart from a much larger clone, this may be a read error. CDR3 sequence (DNA): TGTGCCAGCAGCTTGGGGGGAGGGAATGAAAAACTGTCTTTT. The encoded protein is CASSLGGGNEKLSF. V is TRBV5-4 and J is TRBJ1-4; the D is unclear. The CDR3 loop spans 14 amino acids. Germline V gene lookup returns CDR1 SGHNT and CDR2 YYREEE (reference sequence).

This clonotype was seen a few times. The rearrangement links TRBV10-3 to TRBJ2-7; D might be TRBD1 or TRBD2, each matching 5 bases. The V end was cut by 6 bases, the J end by 2 bases, with 14 bases between. Germline V gene lookup returns CDR1 ENHRY and CDR2 SYGVKD. The CDR3 consists of 14 residues. The CDR3 spells CAIRGDGRTYEQYF. CDR3 sequence (DNA): TGTGCCATCAGGGGGGACGGTCGGACCTACGAGCAGTACTTC.

The J gene is TRBJ1-2, the V gene TRBV29-1; the D is unclear. Germline V lookup: CDR1 SQVTM, CDR2 ANQGSEA. V shed 0 bases and J shed 2 bases, with 10 bases lying between them. CDR3 length: 14 amino acids. The CDR3 DNA reads TGCAGCGTTGAAGATCCACAGCTAAACTATGGCTACACCTTC. Amino acids: CSVEDPQLNYGYTF.

This clonotype has just one count. The rearrangement uses TRBV12-3 or TRBV12-4 and TRBJ1-3; a weak D match, TRBD1 (6 bases). V lost 8 bases to trimming and J lost 4 bases, with 15 bases between them. This CDR3 spans 14 amino acids. As DNA, the CDR3 is TGTGCCAGCCCCTTTGGACAGCAAGGAAACACCATATATTTT. It is translated as CASPFGQQGNTIYF.

J is TRBJ2-3 and V is TRBV20-1, with a weak D call TRBD1 (5 bases). The DNA end favors TRBJ1-5, so the J call may be wrong. The germline V gene has CDR1 DFQATT and CDR2 SNEGSKA (reference sequence). This CDR3 is 14 amino acids long. The CDR3 DNA reads TGCAGTGCACCGGGACTAGCAGCCACAGATACGCAGCATTTT. Protein: CSAPGLAATDTQHF.

The V gene is TRBV24-1, the J gene TRBJ2-3, with D perhaps given as TRBD1 or TRBD2 (5 bases each). Germline V CDR1 and CDR2: KGHDR, SFDVKD. V dropped 9 bases and J dropped 2 bases, with 14 bases sitting between them. The CDR3 has 14 amino acids. The CDR3: CATGGDVSTDTQYF. The CDR3 DNA reads TGTGCCACCGGGGGTGACGTTTCCACAGATACGCAGTATTTT.

This clonotype was seen a handful of times. The chain uses TRBV7-9 and TRBJ2-7; 11 positions match TRBD1. In germline, CDR1 is SEHNR, CDR2 FQNEAQ (reference sequence). V dropped 5 bases and J dropped 4; count of bases not matched to a gene: 7. The CDR3 runs to 15 residues. The CDR3 loop is CASSEPGQGVYEQYF. CDR3 bases: TGTGCCAGCAGCGAACCGGGACAGGGGGTGTACGAGCAGTACTTC.

This clonotype was seen just once. The genes are TRBV19 and TRBJ1-1; tentatively, D is TRBD1 (5 bases). This CDR3 is 14 amino acids long. Trimming removed 3 bases at V and 0 bases at J, with 8 bases between. CDR1 and CDR2 (germline): LNHDA, SQIVND (reference sequence). This CDR3 is CASSMGHLNTEAFF. The CDR3 DNA reads as TGTGCCAGTAGTATGGGGCATTTGAACACTGAAGCTTTCTTT.

This chain connects TRBV7-9 to TRBJ1-6; no definite D call. There are 14 residues in the CDR3. Germline CDR1 and CDR2: SEHNR and FQNEAQ (reference sequence). V gave up 10 bases and J gave up 5 bases, with 15 bases separating them. The CDR3 protein is CATTGPENNSPLHF. In DNA form, the CDR3 reads TGTGCCACAACCGGGCCCGAAAATAATTCACCCCTCCACTTT. Filled out from reference TRBV7-9 and TRBJ1-6, the complete variable domain reads DTGVSQNPRHKITKRGQNVTFRCDPISEHNRLYWYRQTLGQGPEFLTYFQNEAQLEKSRLLSDRFSAERPKGSFSTLEIQRTEQGDSAMYLCATTGPENNSPLHFGNGTRLTVT.

This rearrangement joins TRBV12-3 or TRBV12-4 to TRBJ1-5; the D is unclear. The CDR3 spans 13 residues. V lost 7 bases to trimming and J lost 0 bases, with 7 bases between them. The CDR3 sequence is CASTSSSNQPQHF. CDR3 in DNA: TGTGCCAGCACCTCTTCTAGCAATCAGCCCCAGCATTTT.

This clonotype has only a few counts. The chain employs TRBV18 and TRBJ1-2; 7 nucleotides match TRBD1. Germline V CDR1 and CDR2: KGHSH, LQKENI. CDR3 length: 15 amino acids. The V gene end was trimmed by 6 bases and the J gene end by 0 bases; junction bases not matched to a gene: 7. The CDR3 DNA reads as TGTGCCAGCTCCCGATCCGGACAGGCTAACTATGGCTACACCTTC. This gives the protein CASSRSGQANYGYTF.

V is TRBV10-3 and J is TRBJ2-7; D tentatively reads TRBD1 or TRBD2 (7 bases each). The CDR3 totals 15 residues. CDR1 and CDR2 from the germline V gene are ENHRY and SYGVKD. Trimming took off 10 bases at V and 1 base at J, with 20 bases between the two ends. The CDR3 protein is CATNPQGGGSYEQYF. CDR3 in DNA: TGTGCCACAAATCCTCAGGGGGGGGGTTCCTACGAGCAGTACTTC.

This clonotype was observed a handful of times. The chain employs TRBV2 and TRBJ2-7; 9 positions agree with TRBD1. V gave up 6 bases and J gave up 1 base; unmatched junction bases: 4. CDR1 and CDR2 (germline): SNHLY, FYNNEI. The CDR3 sequence is 14 residues long. The CDR3 region is CASSAGQGSYEQYF. In DNA, the CDR3 is TGTGCCAGCAGCGCCGGACAGGGGTCCTACGAGCAGTACTTC.

The table lists this clonotype with a few counts. This chain links TRBV7-9 with TRBJ2-7, with 8 positions matching TRBD1. Looked up from germline, CDR1 is SEHNR and CDR2 is FQNEAQ (reference sequence). This CDR3 is 15 amino acids long. Trimming took 5 bases from V and 5 from J; bases not matched to a gene: 11. CDR3 nucleotide sequence: TGTGCCAGCAGCGGGATAGACAGGGGATACCACGAGCAGTACTTC. It yields the protein CASSGIDRGYHEQYF.

The chain uses TRBV7-8 and TRBJ2-5; tentative D call: TRBD2 (6 bases). The CDR3 runs 13 residues. Looked up from germline, CDR1 is SGHVS and CDR2 is FQNEAQ. V gave up 5 bases and J gave up 5 bases, with 12 bases separating them. The CDR3 DNA follows: TGTGCCAGCAGCGTGGGGGGACGGGAGACCCAGTACTTC. Translated: CASSVGGRETQYF.

The gene calls are TRBV2 and TRBJ1-3, with 7 bases that match TRBD1. CDR1 SNHLY and CDR2 FYNNEI come from the germline V gene. V was clipped by 5 bases and J by 4 bases; unmatched bases: 5. This CDR3 has 14 residues. Here the CDR3 reads CASSMTTGGNTIYF. CDR3 in DNA: TGTGCCAGCAGTATGACGACAGGGGGAAACACCATATATTTT.

As regards this clonotype: A much larger clone differs from this one at a single base, so this may be a read error. J is TRBJ2-3 and V is TRBV4-1, with no clear D. The CDR3 has 14 amino acids. Germline-derived CDR1 and CDR2 are MGHRA and YSYEKL. CDR3 DNA: TGCGCCGGCAGCCAAGCTCCCCGCACAGATACGCAGTATTTT. Its translation: CAGSQAPRTDTQYF.

The chain joins TRBV10-3 to TRBJ2-1, with D perhaps assigned TRBD1 or TRBD2 (5 bases each). The germline gives CDR1 ENHRY, CDR2 SYGVKD. Trimming took 3 bases from V and 7 from J, leaving 16 bases between them. The CDR3 loop spans 15 amino acids. CDR3 residues: CAISDPGRLLNEQFF. The CDR3 DNA follows: TGTGCCATCAGTGACCCGGGACGGCTTTTAAATGAGCAGTTCTTC.

This chain connects TRBV20-1 to TRBJ1-1, with 10 bases that match TRBD1. This CDR3 contains 12 residues. Looked up from germline, CDR1 is DFQATT and CDR2 is SNEGSKA (reference sequence). With V trimmed by 6 bases and J by 10 bases, 8 bases remained unmatched. The CDR3 loop is CSARQGAGGAFF. The CDR3 DNA follows: TGCAGTGCGAGACAGGGGGCGGGTGGAGCTTTCTTT.

Judged by abundance, this clonotype is medium-sized. The rearrangement links TRBV20-1 to TRBJ2-6; D remains unclear. The CDR3 extends over 13 amino acids. Germline assignment: CDR1 DFQATT and CDR2 SNEGSKA (reference sequence). The germline V and J ends were trimmed by 6 bases and 4 bases, with 10 bases remaining between them. The CDR3 here is CSAPDDGANVLTF. CDR3 in DNA: TGCAGTGCCCCAGACGACGGGGCCAACGTCCTGACTTTC.

V gene TRBV7-2 combines with J gene TRBJ2-7, with 10 nucleotides matching TRBD2. Germline V gene data show CDR1 as SGHTA and CDR2 as FQGNSA. J lost 7 bases, V lost 1 base, and 7 bases had no gene match. The CDR3 is made up of 15 amino acids. This chain's CDR3 is CASSLGLAGVYEQYF. CDR3 sequence (DNA): TGTGCCAGCAGCTTAGGGCTAGCGGGAGTCTATGAGCAGTACTTC. Filled out from reference TRBV7-2 and TRBJ2-7, the complete variable domain reads GAGVSQSPSNKVTEKGKDVELRCDPISGHTALYWYRQSLGQGLEFLIYFQGNSAPDKSGLPSDRFSAERTGGSVSTLTIQRTQQEDSAVYLCASSLGLAGVYEQYFGPGTRLTVT.

This clonotype was counted a few times. V gene TRBV3-1 combines with J gene TRBJ2-7; D may be TRBD1 or TRBD2 (6 bases each). This CDR3 has 16 residues. Germline V CDR1 and CDR2: LGHDT, YNNKEL (reference sequence). Trimming left V 4 bases short and J 0 bases short, with 16 bases between. The CDR3 reads CASSPDLGGSSYEQYF. The CDR3 DNA reads TGTGCCAGCAGCCCCGACTTAGGGGGGAGCTCCTACGAGCAGTACTTC.

In its sample, this clonotype was seen many times. V usage is TRBV25-1 and J usage is TRBJ2-7; D uncertain. Per germline, CDR1 MGHDK and CDR2 SYGVNS. This CDR3 has 15 residues. The ends were cut back, 4 bases at V and 3 bases at J, with 16 bases in the middle. CDR3 amino acids: CASSGVGSKSYEQYF. CDR3 nucleotide sequence: TGTGCCAGCAGTGGGGTCGGCTCCAAAAGCTACGAGCAGTACTTC.

The V gene is TRBV7-2, the J gene TRBJ2-5, with 12 bases aligning to TRBD2. Germline V gene lookup returns CDR1 SGHTA and CDR2 FQGNSA. The CDR3 is 17 amino acids. Trimming cost V 1 base and J 3 bases; bases outside gene matches: 6. The chain's CDR3 is CASSLGRRLAGEETQYF. CDR3 DNA: TGTGCCAGCAGCTTAGGTCGTCGACTAGCGGGGGAAGAGACCCAGTACTTC.

The genes are TRBV10-3 and TRBJ1-1; D ambiguous. The CDR3 runs 14 residues. CDR1 and CDR2 from the germline V gene are ENHRY and SYGVKD. V lost 4 bases and J lost 0, with 9 bases in between. As DNA, the CDR3 is TGTGCCATCAGTGCGCGGCAGATGAACACTGAAGCTTTCTTT. It specifies CAISARQMNTEAFF.